Listed below are T cell receptor beta chains from one sample, sequenced in a study of T cells after yellow fever vaccination. TCRdb processed the 5' RACE reads anew with MiXCR; each CDR3 protein has one entry. The table has hundreds of thousands of distinct CDR3 sequences, approximately 13% seen once; the top ten hold about 14%. This sample comprised PBMCs, obtained on the day of the yellow fever booster vaccination. The receptors stem from a man younger than 45 who received the YFV17D yellow fever vaccine. Each CDR3 is given with its conserved first and last residue. A D gene is named only where the DNA matches it firmly. Rows may omit the clone size; those that give it use once, few, many or a size class.

16,TRBV12-3/TRBV12-4,few,TRBJ2-3,TRBD2,CASRSDTSGGRDTQYF,TGTGCCAGCAGGTCGGATACTAGCGGGGGAAGAGATACGCAGTATTTT
16,TRBV5-1,NA,TRBJ2-7,TRBD1,CASSSLTGGPEREQYF,TGCGCCAGCAGCTCCCTGACAGGGGGCCCCGAAAGAGAGCAGTACTTC
12,TRBV20-1,NA,TRBJ2-1,TRBD2,CSAHLAGAQMFF,TGCAGTGCCCATCTAGCGGGAGCCCAAATGTTCTTC
13,TRBV19,few,TRBJ1-5,NA,CASSSTGNQPQHF,TGTGCCAGTAGTTCAACAGGGAATCAGCCCCAGCATTTT
18,TRBV15,NA,TRBJ2-1,TRBD2,CATSSPFWREGSYNEQFF,TGTGCCACCAGCAGCCCCTTTTGGCGGGAGGGTTCCTACAATGAGCAGTTCTTC
12,TRBV7-6,few,TRBJ2-1,NA,CASSLVLTEQFF,TGTGCCAGCAGCTTAGTTCTTACCGAGCAGTTCTTC
12,TRBV28,many,TRBJ1-6,NA,CASTPPRGPLHF,TGTGCCAGCACCCCTCCAAGGGGACCCCTCCACTTT
14,TRBV20-1,few,TRBJ2-7,TRBD2,CSARGAGPGYEQYF,TGCAGTGCTAGGGGAGCGGGGCCCGGCTACGAGCAGTACTTC
15,TRBV7-9,NA,TRBJ2-2,NA,CASSLGTPSTGELFF,TGTGCCAGCAGCTTAGGAACTCCCTCCACCGGGGAGCTGTTTTTT
13,TRBV6-6,few,TRBJ1-2,NA,CASSLWAGSGYTF,TGTGCCAGTTCCCTTTGGGCAGGGTCCGGCTACACCTTC
15,TRBV28,NA,TRBJ2-1,NA,CARTPPGSSYNEQFF,TGTGCCAGGACCCCGCCCGGGAGCTCCTACAATGAGCAGTTCTTC
15,TRBV20-1,once,TRBJ2-3,TRBD2,CSARDSGRATDTQYF,TGCAGTGCTAGAGATAGCGGGAGAGCGACAGATACGCAGTATTTT
16,TRBV28,NA,TRBJ2-3,NA,CASSSTGLWATDTQYF,TGTGCCAGCAGTTCTACAGGGTTGTGGGCGACAGATACGCAGTATTTT
15,TRBV21-1,NA,TRBJ2-1,NA,CASSNGSGSYNEQFF,TGTGCCAGCAGCAATGGTAGTGGCTCCTACAATGAGCAGTTCTTC
13,TRBV12-3/TRBV12-4,NA,TRBJ1-6,NA,CASSLNSGSPLHF,TGTGCCAGCAGTTTAAACTCCGGTTCACCCCTCCACTTT
14,TRBV20-1,NA,TRBJ1-2,NA,CSASGPDGLYGYTF,TGCAGTGCTAGTGGTCCGGACGGCCTCTATGGCTACACCTTC
16,TRBV6-1,NA,TRBJ1-2,TRBD1,CASSEALLRQGYGYTF,TGTGCCAGCAGTGAAGCTTTGTTGAGACAGGGATATGGCTACACCTTC
12,TRBV6-2/TRBV6-3,few,TRBJ2-3,NA,CASARGANTQYF,TGTGCCAGCGCAAGAGGTGCGAATACGCAGTATTTT
15,TRBV12-3/TRBV12-4,NA,TRBJ2-4,NA,CASSSTEKAKNIQYF,TGTGCCAGCAGCTCGACGGAAAAGGCCAAAAACATTCAGTACTTC
10,TRBV20-1,NA,TRBJ2-7,NA,CSANSYEQYF,TGCAGTGCCAACTCCTACGAGCAGTACTTC
14,TRBV5-1,many,TRBJ1-6,NA,CASSLEVSGSPLHF,TGCGCCAGCAGCTTGGAGGTGTCGGGCTCACCCCTCCACTTT
14,TRBV5-1,NA,TRBJ2-1,TRBD1,CASSLQGAGNEQFF,TGCGCCAGCAGCTTGCAGGGGGCGGGGAATGAGCAGTTCTTC
12,TRBV11-2,many,TRBJ2-3,NA,CASRNRADTQYF,TGTGCCAGCAGGAACAGGGCAGATACGCAGTATTTT
16,TRBV7-2,NA,TRBJ2-2,NA,CASTPSPFGNTGELFF,TGTGCCAGCACCCCGAGTCCGTTTGGAAACACCGGGGAGCTGTTTTTT
16,TRBV15,NA,TRBJ1-2,TRBD1,CATSRGDRAQGYGYTF,TGTGCCACCAGCAGAGGGGACAGGGCCCAGGGCTATGGCTACACCTTC
16,TRBV6-5,once,TRBJ2-7,TRBD1,CASSYSSTGASYEQYF,TGTGCCAGCAGTTACTCCTCGACAGGGGCATCCTACGAGCAGTACTTC
17,TRBV7-2,NA,TRBJ2-2,TRBD2,CASSLAGLAGNTGELFF,TGTGCCAGCAGCTTAGCGGGACTAGCGGGTAACACCGGGGAGCTGTTTTTT
13,TRBV10-2,NA,TRBJ2-1,NA,CASSMDNYNEQFF,TGCGCCAGCAGTATGGACAACTACAATGAGCAGTTCTTC
11,TRBV12-3/TRBV12-4,NA,TRBJ2-6,NA,CASRGANVLTF,TGTGCCAGCAGGGGGGCCAACGTCCTGACTTTC
15,TRBV14,many,TRBJ1-1,NA,CASSQQEIDYTEAFF,TGTGCCAGCAGCCAGCAAGAGATTGATTACACTGAAGCTTTCTTT
16,TRBV7-8,NA,TRBJ2-2,TRBD2,CASSPPRTSYTGELFF,TGTGCCAGCAGCCCCCCCCGGACTAGTTACACCGGGGAGCTGTTTTTT
12,TRBV10-3,many,TRBJ2-2,NA,CATTFDTGELFF,TGTGCCACCACCTTTGACACCGGGGAGCTGTTTTTT
12,TRBV6-5,few,TRBJ2-1,NA,CVSNGRGNEQFF,TGTGTCTCCAATGGGCGAGGGAATGAGCAGTTCTTC
15,TRBV3-1,few,TRBJ1-5,NA,CASSQGVTAPSPQHF,TGTGCCAGCAGCCAAGGGGTGACAGCTCCGAGCCCCCAGCATTTT
13,TRBV7-2,few,TRBJ2-5,TRBD1,CACSGTGRETQYF,TGTGCCTGTTCCGGGACAGGGAGGGAGACCCAGTACTTC